These 17 T cell receptor beta chains originate from one sample sequenced in a study of OX40 agonist ivuxolimab in advanced cancers. TCRdb's copy holds only in-frame clones and misses some; the assay was immunoSEQ multiplex PCR. Counted here are about 76,000 clones, around 87% occurring once; the ten biggest clones make up under 3%. Material: CD4+ or CD8+ T cells sorted from blood, obtained in a trial of the OX40 agonist ivuxolimab. The receptor set was obtained from an adult with an advanced solid tumor such as melanoma, head and neck, liver or kidney cancer.

The chain employs TRBV5-1 and TRBJ2-6; tentatively, D is TRBD1 (5 bases). The V and J ends lost 0 bases and 0 bases respectively, with 10 bases between them. The CDR3 extends over 17 amino acids. Germline V gene sequence: CDR1 SGHRS, CDR2 YFSETQ. CDR3 nucleotide sequence: TGCGCCAGCAGCTTGGAGGGCAGGGCCTCTGGGGCCAACGTCCTGACTTTC. Protein sequence: CASSLEGRASGANVLTF.

The gene calls are TRBV27 and TRBJ2-5, with D hard to call. V gave up 2 bases and J gave up 2 bases, with 6 bases separating them. The V gene's germline CDR1 is MNHEY and CDR2 SMNVEV (reference sequence). This CDR3 region has 13 residues. CDR3 region: CASSLGKQETQYF. The CDR3 DNA is TGTGCCAGCAGTTTAGGAAAGCAAGAGACCCAGTACTTC.

This clone was seen a single time. This sequence joins TRBV7-3 and TRBJ2-1; no clear D. Germline CDR1 SGHTA, CDR2 FQGTGA. The V end lost 2 bases, the J end lost 6 bases, and 2 bases lay between the germline ends. The CDR3 is made up of 11 amino acids. For the CDR3, the DNA is TGTGCCAGCAGCTTAGGCAATGAGCAGTTCTTC. Its protein product is CASSLGNEQFF.

The chain joins TRBV25-1 to TRBJ1-2, with 10 bases identical to TRBD1. The CDR3 is 16 amino acids. V gave up 4 bases and J gave up 3 bases; unmatched junction bases: 8. Germline assignment: CDR1 MGHDK and CDR2 SYGVNS. The CDR3 spells CASSATGTGVDYGYTF. The CDR3 region has the DNA TGTGCCAGCAGTGCCACGGGGACAGGGGTCGACTATGGCTACACCTTC.

This clone was observed a handful of times. This chain joins TRBV4-2 and TRBJ2-5, with D uncertain. In germline, CDR1 is LGHNA, CDR2 YNFKEQ. The V gene lost 0 bases and the J gene lost 4 bases, with 3 bases spanning the gap. The length of the CDR3 is 12 residues. The CDR3 spells CASSQDLETQYF. In DNA form, the CDR3 reads TGTGCCAGCAGCCAAGATTTAGAGACCCAGTACTTC.

The V and J genes are TRBV6-6 and TRBJ2-2; TRBD1 agrees at 9 bases. V was clipped by 6 bases and J by 5 bases; unmatched bases: 7. The CDR3 is 15 residues long. From germline, CDR1 is MNHNY and CDR2 SVGAGI (reference sequence). The CDR3 reads CASRLGTGKTGELFF. The CDR3, as DNA: TGTGCCAGCAGACTCGGGACAGGGAAGACCGGGGAGCTGTTTTTT.

The chain combines TRBV6-5 with TRBJ2-7; TRBD2 is a possible D gene (5 bases). Trimming shortened V by 5 bases and J by 3 bases, and 14 bases separated the two germline ends. CDR1 MNHEY and CDR2 SVGAGI come from the germline V gene. CDR3 length equals 14 residues. This chain's CDR3 is CASSRSHRDYEQYV. In DNA form, the CDR3 reads TGTGCCAGCAGTCGTAGCCACCGGGACTACGAGCAGTACGTC.

CDR3 region: CASSVAGTLTTNEKLFF. CDR3 nucleotide sequence: TGTGCCAGCAGCGTAGCCGGGACACTTACAACTAATGAAAAACTGTTTTTT. The chain uses TRBV5-6 and TRBJ1-4; perhaps TRBD1 as D (6 bases). The CDR3 runs to 17 residues. The V end was cut by 4 bases, the J end by 0 bases, with 16 bases between. Looked up from germline, CDR1 is SGHDT and CDR2 is YYEEEE.

This clone has only one observation. The V gene is TRBV4-3, the J gene TRBJ2-5; TRBD2 matches 7 bases. This CDR3 has 15 amino acids. V shed 4 bases, J shed 5 bases, and the junction held 10 bases outside the gene matches. Germline lookup yields CDR1 LGHNA and CDR2 YSLEER. Here the CDR3 DNA reads TGCGCCAGCAGCCCGGGGGGACTAAATACTGAGACCCAGTACTTC. This gives the protein CASSPGGLNTETQYF.

This CDR3 reads CASSYLGNTEAFF. Here the CDR3 DNA reads TGTGCCAGCAGTTACCTGGGGAACACTGAAGCTTTCTTT. V gene TRBV6-5 combines with J gene TRBJ1-1; D remains unclear. Germline V CDR1 and CDR2: MNHEY, SVGAGI. The CDR3 covers 13 residues. Trimming took off 2 bases at V and 1 base at J, with 5 bases between the two ends.

J is TRBJ1-2 and V is TRBV28; D gene unclear. CDR3 length: 14 amino acids. Germline V gene sequence: CDR1 MDHEN, CDR2 SYDVKM. Trimming stripped 8 bases from V and 2 bases from J, with 15 bases between. CDR3 in amino acids: CASLRWQDNYGYTF. In nucleotides, the CDR3 is TGTGCCAGCCTCCGGTGGCAGGACAACTATGGCTACACCTTC.

The chain combines TRBV7-2 with TRBJ2-5, with D possibly TRBD1 on 6 matching bases. The germline V and J ends were trimmed by 1 base and 4 bases, with 10 bases remaining between them. Germline lookup yields CDR1 SGHTA and CDR2 FQGNSA. The CDR3 is 14 amino acids. The CDR3 region has the DNA TGTGCCAGCAGCTTAGACAGGGTGGGAGAGACCCAGTACTTC. Amino acids: CASSLDRVGETQYF.

This clone was seen more than once but under ten times. CDR3 region: CASSLRFGEANTEAFF. DNA for the CDR3: TGTGCCAGCAGCTTAAGGTTCGGTGAGGCGAACACTGAAGCTTTCTTT. V gene TRBV11-2 combines with J gene TRBJ1-1; D unclear. CDR1 and CDR2 (germline): SGHAT, FQNNGV. With 2 bases removed from V and 1 base from J, the gap between germline ends came to 14 bases. The length of the CDR3 is 16 residues.

The CDR3 region is CASSQGGAVSYEQYF. The CDR3 DNA reads TGTGCCAGCAGTCAGGGTGGGGCAGTCTCCTACGAGCAGTACTTC. The J gene is TRBJ2-7, the V gene TRBV28; possibly TRBD1 for D (5 bases). The germline gives CDR1 MDHEN, CDR2 SYDVKM. CDR3 length: 15 residues. The V end was cut by 5 bases, the J end by 0 bases, with 14 bases between.

This clone has just one count. This rearrangement joins TRBV5-1 to TRBJ2-3; tentative D call: TRBD1 (7 bases). Between the trimmed V and J ends, which lost 0 bases and 0 bases, there was a span of 11 bases. The CDR3 has 16 amino acids. Germline V gene sequence: CDR1 SGHRS, CDR2 YFSETQ. The CDR3 bases are TGCGCCAGCAGCTTGGGGAGGGGGCCCAGCACAGATACGCAGTATTTT. This encodes CASSLGRGPSTDTQYF.

The sample holds a few counts of this clone. DNA of the CDR3: TGCAGCGTCGCTGGACAGGGTTCGGCTTTCTTT. As protein: CSVAGQGSAFF. The chain has TRBV29-1 and TRBJ1-1, with 8 bases aligning to TRBD1. Germline trimming cut 6 bases from V and 11 bases from J; bases unmatched to any gene: 8. Germline CDR1 SQVTM, CDR2 ANQGSEA. The CDR3 extends over 11 amino acids.

The V call is TRBV6-6, the J call TRBJ1-5; D possibly corresponds to TRBD1 (5 bases). Trimming stripped 4 bases from V and 7 bases from J, with 8 bases between. Germline CDR1 and CDR2: MNHNY and SVGAGI (reference sequence). The length of the CDR3 is 12 residues. This CDR3 is CASSLGDQPQHF. The CDR3 nucleotides read TGTGCCAGCAGTTTAGGGGACCAGCCCCAGCATTTT.